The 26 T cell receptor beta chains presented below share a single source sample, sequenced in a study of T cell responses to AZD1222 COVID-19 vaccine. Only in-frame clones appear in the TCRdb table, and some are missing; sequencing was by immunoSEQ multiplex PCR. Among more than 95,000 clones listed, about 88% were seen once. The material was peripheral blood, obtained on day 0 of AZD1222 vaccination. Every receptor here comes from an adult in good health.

CDR3 residues: CSANTNTEAFF. In DNA form, the CDR3 reads TGCAGTGCTAATACGAACACTGAAGCTTTCTTT. V gene TRBV20-1 combines with J gene TRBJ1-1; D is undetermined. V shed 4 bases and J shed 1 base, with 4 bases lying between them. Germline V gene data show CDR1 as DFQATT and CDR2 as SNEGSKA (reference sequence). This CDR3 is built from 11 residues.

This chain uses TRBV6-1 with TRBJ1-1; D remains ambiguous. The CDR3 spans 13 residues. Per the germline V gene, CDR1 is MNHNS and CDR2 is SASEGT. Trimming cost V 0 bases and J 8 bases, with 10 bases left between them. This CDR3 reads CASSEARQAEAFF. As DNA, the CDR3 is TGTGCCAGCAGTGAAGCGAGGCAGGCGGAAGCTTTCTTT.

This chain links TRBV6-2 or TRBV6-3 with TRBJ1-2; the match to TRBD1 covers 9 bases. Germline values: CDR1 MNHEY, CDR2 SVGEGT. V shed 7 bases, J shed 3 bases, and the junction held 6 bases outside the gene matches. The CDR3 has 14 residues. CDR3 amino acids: CASNPTGGYYGYTF. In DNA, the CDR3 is TGTGCCAGCAACCCTACAGGGGGCTACTATGGCTACACCTTC.

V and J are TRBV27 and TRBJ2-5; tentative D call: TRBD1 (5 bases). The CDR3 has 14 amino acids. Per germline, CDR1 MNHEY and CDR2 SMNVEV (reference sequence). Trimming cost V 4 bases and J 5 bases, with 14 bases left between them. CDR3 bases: TGTGCCAGCAGTTCCGGACACCCGAGGGAGACCCAGTACTTC. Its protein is CASSSGHPRETQYF.

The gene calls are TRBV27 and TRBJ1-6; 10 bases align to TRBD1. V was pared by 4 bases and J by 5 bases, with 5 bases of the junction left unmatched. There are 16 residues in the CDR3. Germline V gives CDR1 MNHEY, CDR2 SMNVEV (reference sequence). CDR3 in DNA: TGTGCCAGCAGTTACGACAGGGGGCGGGATAATTCACCCCTCCACTTT. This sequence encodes CASSYDRGRDNSPLHF.

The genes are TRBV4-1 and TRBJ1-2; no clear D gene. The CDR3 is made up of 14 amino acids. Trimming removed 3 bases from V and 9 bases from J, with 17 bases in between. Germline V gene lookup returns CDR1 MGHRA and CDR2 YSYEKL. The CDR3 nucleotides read TGCGCCAGCAGCCATCTCGGCCTCCAGTCTCGCTACACCTTC. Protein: CASSHLGLQSRYTF.

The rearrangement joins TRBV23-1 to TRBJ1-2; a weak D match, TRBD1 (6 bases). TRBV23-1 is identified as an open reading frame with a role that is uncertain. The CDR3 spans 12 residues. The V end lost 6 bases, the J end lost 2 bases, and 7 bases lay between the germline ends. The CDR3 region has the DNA TGCGCCAGCAGAGGACAGAACTATGGCTACACCTTC. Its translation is CASRGQNYGYTF.

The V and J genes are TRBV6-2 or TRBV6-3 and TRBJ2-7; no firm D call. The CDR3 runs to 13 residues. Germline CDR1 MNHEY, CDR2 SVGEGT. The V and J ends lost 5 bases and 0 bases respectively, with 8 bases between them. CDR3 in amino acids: CASSSGDSYEQYF. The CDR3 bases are TGTGCCAGCAGTAGTGGGGACTCCTACGAGCAGTACTTC.

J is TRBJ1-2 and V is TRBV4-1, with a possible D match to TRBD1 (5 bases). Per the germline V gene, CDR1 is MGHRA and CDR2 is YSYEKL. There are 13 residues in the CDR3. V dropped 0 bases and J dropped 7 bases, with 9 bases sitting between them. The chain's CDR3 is CASSQEPGAGYTF. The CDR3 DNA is TGCGCCAGCAGCCAAGAACCTGGGGCTGGCTACACCTTC.

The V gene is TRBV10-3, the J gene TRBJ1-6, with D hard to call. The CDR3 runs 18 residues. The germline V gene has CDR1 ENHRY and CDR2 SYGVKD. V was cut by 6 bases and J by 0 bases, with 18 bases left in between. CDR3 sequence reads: CAISGPRLLSSYNSPLHF. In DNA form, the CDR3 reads TGTGCCATCAGCGGGCCCCGGCTTCTTAGCTCCTATAATTCACCCCTCCACTTT.

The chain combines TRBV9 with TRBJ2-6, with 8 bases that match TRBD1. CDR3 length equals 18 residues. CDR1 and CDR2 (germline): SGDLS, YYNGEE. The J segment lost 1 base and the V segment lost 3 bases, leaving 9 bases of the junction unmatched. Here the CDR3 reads CASSGLPGGASGANVLTF. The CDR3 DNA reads TGTGCCAGCAGCGGATTACCAGGGGGCGCTTCTGGGGCCAACGTCCTGACTTTC.

The CDR3, as DNA: TGTGCCATCAGTGAAAACACAGGGGGCTCGGGTGAAGCTTTCTTT. Its protein product is CAISENTGGSGEAFF. V is TRBV10-3 and J is TRBJ1-1; 9 positions agree with TRBD1. This CDR3 is built from 15 residues. Germline CDR1 ENHRY, CDR2 SYGVKD. Trimming removed 3 bases from V and 7 bases from J; junction bases left unmatched: 9.

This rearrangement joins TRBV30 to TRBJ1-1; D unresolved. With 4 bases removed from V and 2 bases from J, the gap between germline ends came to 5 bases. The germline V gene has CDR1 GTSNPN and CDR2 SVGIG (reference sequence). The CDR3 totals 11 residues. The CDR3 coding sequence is TGTGCCTGGAATGCAAACACTGAAGCTTTCTTT. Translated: CAWNANTEAFF.

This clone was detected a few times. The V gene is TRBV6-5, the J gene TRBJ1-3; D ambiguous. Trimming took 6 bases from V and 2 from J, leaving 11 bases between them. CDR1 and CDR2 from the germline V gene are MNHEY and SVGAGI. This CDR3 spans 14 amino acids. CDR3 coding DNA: TGTGCCAGCAGCAGCGGGGATACTGGAAACACCATATATTTT. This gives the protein CASSSGDTGNTIYF.

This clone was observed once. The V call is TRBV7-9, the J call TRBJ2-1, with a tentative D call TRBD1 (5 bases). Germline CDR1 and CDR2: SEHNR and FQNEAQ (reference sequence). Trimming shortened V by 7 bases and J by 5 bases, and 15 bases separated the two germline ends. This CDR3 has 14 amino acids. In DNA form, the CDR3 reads TGTGCCAGCACCCTGGGGCCAGCCAACAATGAGCAGTTCTTC. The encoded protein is CASTLGPANNEQFF.

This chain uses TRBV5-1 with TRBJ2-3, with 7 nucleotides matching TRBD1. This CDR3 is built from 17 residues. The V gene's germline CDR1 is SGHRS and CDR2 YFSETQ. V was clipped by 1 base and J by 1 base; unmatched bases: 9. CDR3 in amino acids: CASSLPAGGEGTDTQYF. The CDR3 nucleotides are TGCGCCAGCAGCTTGCCCGCAGGGGGTGAGGGCACAGATACGCAGTATTTT.

The CDR3 DNA sequence: TGTGCCAGCGTTAGGGGCAGAGGGGTAGAGACCCAGTACTTC. Its translation is CASVRGRGVETQYF. The J gene is TRBJ2-5, the V gene TRBV6-5; the D call may be TRBD1 or TRBD2 (5 bases each). There are 14 residues in the CDR3. Trimming pared 8 bases from V and 4 bases from J, leaving 17 bases between. The V gene's germline CDR1 is MNHEY and CDR2 SVGAGI.

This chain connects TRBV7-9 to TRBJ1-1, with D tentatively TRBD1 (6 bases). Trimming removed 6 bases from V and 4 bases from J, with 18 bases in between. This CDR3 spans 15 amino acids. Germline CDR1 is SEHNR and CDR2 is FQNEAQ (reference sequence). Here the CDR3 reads CASRIARGAPTEAFF. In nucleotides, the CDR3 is TGTGCCAGCAGGATAGCCCGGGGGGCGCCCACTGAAGCTTTCTTT.

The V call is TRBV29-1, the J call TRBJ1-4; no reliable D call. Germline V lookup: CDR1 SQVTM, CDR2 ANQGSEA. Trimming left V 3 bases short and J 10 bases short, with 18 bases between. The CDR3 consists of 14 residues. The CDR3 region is CSVDSGGYGGKLFF. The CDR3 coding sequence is TGCAGCGTTGACAGCGGAGGGTATGGAGGAAAACTGTTTTTT.

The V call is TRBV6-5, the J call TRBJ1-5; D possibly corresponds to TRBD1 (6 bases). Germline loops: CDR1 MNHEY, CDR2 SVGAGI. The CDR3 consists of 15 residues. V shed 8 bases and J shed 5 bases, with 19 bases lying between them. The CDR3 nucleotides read TGTGCCAGCTCAGCCGCGACAGGAGATGATCAGCCCCAGCATTTT. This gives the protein CASSAATGDDQPQHF.

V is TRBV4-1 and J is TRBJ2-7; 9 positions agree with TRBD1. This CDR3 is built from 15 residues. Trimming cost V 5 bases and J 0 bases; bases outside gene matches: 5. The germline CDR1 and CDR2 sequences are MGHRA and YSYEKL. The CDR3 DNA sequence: TGCGCCAGCAGCTCTCGGACAGGGGACTCCTACGAGCAGTACTTC. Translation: CASSSRTGDSYEQYF.

The DNA for the CDR3 is TGCGCCAGGACTAAAGGGGGGGATAGCAATCAGCCCCAGCATTTT. Encoded protein: CARTKGGDSNQPQHF. The chain is built from TRBV10-1 and TRBJ1-5; perhaps TRBD1 as D (6 bases). Germline V CDR1 and CDR2: WNHNN, SYGVQD (reference sequence). The length of the CDR3 is 15 residues. V lost 9 bases, J lost 0 bases, and 15 bases lay in between.

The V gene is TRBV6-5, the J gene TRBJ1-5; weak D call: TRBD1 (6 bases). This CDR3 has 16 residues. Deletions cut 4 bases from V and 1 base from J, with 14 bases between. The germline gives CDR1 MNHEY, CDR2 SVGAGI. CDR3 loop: CASSSTGITSNQPQHF. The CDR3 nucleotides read TGTGCCAGCAGTTCTACAGGGATTACGAGCAATCAGCCCCAGCATTTT.

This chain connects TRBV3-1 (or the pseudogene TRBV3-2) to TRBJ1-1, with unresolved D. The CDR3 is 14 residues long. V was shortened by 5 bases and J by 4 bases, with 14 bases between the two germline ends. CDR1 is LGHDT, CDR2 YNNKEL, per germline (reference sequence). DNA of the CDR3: TGTGCCAGCAGCTTTAGTATAGTCGGCACTGAAGCTTTCTTT. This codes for CASSFSIVGTEAFF.

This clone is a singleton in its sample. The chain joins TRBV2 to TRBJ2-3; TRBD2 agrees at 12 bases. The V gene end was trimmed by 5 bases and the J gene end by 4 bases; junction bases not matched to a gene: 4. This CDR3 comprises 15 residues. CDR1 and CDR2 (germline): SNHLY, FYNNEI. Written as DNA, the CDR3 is TGTGCCAGCAGTCCTAGCGGGGGGGACGCAGATACGCAGTATTTT. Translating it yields CASSPSGGDADTQYF. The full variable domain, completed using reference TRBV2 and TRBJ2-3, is EPEVTQTPSHQVTQMGQEVILRCVPISNHLYFYWYRQILGQKVEFLVSFYNNEISEKSEIFDDQFSVERPDGSNFTLKIRSTKLEDSAMYFCASSPSGGDADTQYFGPGTRLTVL.

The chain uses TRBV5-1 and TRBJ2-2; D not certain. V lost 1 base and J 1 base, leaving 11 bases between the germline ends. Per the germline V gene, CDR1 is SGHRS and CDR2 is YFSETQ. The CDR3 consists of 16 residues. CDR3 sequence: CASSLRLVMNTGELFF. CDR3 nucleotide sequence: TGCGCCAGCAGCTTGAGGCTAGTCATGAACACCGGGGAGCTGTTTTTT. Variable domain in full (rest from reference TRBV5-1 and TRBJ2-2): KAGVTQTPRYLIKTRGQQVTLSCSPISGHRSVSWYQQTPGQGLQFLFEYFSETQRNKGNFPGRFSGRQFSNSRSEMNVSTLELGDSALYLCASSLRLVMNTGELFFGEGSRLTVL.